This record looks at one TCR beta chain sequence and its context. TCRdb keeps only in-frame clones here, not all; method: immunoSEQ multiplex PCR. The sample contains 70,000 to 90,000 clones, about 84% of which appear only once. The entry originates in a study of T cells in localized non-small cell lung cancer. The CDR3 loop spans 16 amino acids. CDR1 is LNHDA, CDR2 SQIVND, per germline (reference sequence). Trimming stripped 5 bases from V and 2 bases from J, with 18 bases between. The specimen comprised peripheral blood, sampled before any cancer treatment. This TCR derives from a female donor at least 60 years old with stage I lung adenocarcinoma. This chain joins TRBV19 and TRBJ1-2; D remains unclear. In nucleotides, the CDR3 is TGTGCCAGTAGTCCCCGGCGTCCGGCAGCCAACTATGGCTACACCTTC. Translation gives CASSPRRPAANYGYTF.